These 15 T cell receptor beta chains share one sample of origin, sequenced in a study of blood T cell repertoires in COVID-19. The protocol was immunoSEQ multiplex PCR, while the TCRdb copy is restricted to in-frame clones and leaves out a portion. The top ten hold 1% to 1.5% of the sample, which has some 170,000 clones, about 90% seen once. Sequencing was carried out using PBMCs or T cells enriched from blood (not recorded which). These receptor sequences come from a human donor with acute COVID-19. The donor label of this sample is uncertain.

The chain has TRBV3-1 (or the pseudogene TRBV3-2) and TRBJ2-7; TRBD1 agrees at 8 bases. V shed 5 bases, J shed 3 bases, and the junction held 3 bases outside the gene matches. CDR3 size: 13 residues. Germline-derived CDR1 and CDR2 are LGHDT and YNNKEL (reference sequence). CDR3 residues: CASSGDRHYEQYF. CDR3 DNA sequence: TGTGCCAGCAGCGGGGACAGGCACTACGAGCAGTACTTC.

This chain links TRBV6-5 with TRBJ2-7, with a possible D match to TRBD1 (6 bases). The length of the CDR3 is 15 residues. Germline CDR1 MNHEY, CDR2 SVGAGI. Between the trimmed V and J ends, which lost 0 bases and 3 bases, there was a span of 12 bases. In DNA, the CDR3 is TGTGCCAGCAGTTACTCTTTGGGGGCCTTCTACGAGCAGTACTTC. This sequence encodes CASSYSLGAFYEQYF.

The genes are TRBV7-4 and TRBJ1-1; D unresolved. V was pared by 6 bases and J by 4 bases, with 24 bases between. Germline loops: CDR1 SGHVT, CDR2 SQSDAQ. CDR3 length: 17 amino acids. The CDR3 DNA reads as TGTGCCAGCAGACCACGGCGAGGGCGTCTGGCGAGCACTGAAGCTTTCTTT. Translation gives CASRPRRGRLASTEAFF.

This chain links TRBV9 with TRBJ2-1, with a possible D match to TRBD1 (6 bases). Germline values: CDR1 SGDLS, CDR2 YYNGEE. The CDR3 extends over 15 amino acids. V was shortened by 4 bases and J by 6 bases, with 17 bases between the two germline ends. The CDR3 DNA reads TGTGCCAGCAGCCCTCAGAGGACAGAGCCCAATGAGCAGTTCTTC. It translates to CASSPQRTEPNEQFF.

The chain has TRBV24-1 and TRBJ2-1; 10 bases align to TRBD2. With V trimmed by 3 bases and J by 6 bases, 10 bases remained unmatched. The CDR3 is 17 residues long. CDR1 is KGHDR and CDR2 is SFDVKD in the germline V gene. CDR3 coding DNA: TGTGCCACCAGTGATCCTGACCTAGCGGGGGCCTTCAATGAGCAGTTCTTC. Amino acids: CATSDPDLAGAFNEQFF.

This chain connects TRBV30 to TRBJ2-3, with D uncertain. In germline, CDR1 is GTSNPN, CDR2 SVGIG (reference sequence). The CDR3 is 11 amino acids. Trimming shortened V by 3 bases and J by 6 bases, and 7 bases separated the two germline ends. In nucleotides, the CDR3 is TGTGCCTGGAGCCGCCGGGATACGCAGTATTTT. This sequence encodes CAWSRRDTQYF.

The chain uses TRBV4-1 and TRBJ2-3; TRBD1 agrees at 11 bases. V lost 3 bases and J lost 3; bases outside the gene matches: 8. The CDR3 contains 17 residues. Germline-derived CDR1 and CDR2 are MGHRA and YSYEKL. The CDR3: CASSHRWTGGLTDTQYF. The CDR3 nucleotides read TGCGCCAGCAGCCACCGCTGGACAGGGGGCTTGACAGATACGCAGTATTTT.

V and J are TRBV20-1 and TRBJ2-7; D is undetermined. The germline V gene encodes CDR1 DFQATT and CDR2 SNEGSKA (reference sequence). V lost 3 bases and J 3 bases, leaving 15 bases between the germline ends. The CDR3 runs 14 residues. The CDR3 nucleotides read TGCAGTGCTAGTCCAAAAATAGCCAGCTACGAGCAGTACTTC. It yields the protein CSASPKIASYEQYF.

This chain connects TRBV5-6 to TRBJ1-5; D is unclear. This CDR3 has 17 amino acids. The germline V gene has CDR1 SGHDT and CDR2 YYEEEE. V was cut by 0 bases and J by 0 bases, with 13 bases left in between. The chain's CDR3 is CASSLGPLEGSNQPQHF. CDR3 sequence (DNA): TGTGCCAGCAGCTTGGGGCCGCTGGAGGGTAGCAATCAGCCCCAGCATTTT.

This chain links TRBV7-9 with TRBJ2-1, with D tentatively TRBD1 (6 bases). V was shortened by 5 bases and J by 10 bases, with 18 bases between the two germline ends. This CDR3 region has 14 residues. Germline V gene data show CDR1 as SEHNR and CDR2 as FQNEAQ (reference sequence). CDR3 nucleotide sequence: TGTGCCAGCAGCCCAACGGCACAGGGTCTCGAGCAGTTCTTC. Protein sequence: CASSPTAQGLEQFF.

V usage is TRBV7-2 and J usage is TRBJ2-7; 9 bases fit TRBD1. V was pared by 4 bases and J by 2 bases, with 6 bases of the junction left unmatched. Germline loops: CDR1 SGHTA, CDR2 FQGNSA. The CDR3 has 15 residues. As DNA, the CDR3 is TGTGCCAGCAGCTCAGACAGGGGGTGGACCTACGAGCAGTACTTC. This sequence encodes CASSSDRGWTYEQYF.

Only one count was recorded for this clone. CDR3 region: CASSLAGTASFATNEKLFF. CDR3 in DNA: TGCGCCAGCAGCTTAGCCGGGACAGCTTCTTTTGCAACTAATGAAAAACTGTTTTTT. J is TRBJ1-4 and V is TRBV5-1; 7 bases line up with TRBD1. The CDR3 is 19 amino acids. Per germline, CDR1 SGHRS and CDR2 YFSETQ. With 2 bases clipped from V and 0 bases from J, the junction kept 13 bases outside the gene matches. The complete variable domain, with remaining parts taken from reference TRBV5-1 and TRBJ1-4, reads KAGVTQTPRYLIKTRGQQVTLSCSPISGHRSVSWYQQTPGQGLQFLFEYFSETQRNKGNFPGRFSGRQFSNSRSEMNVSTLELGDSALYLCASSLAGTASFATNEKLFFGSGTQLSVL.

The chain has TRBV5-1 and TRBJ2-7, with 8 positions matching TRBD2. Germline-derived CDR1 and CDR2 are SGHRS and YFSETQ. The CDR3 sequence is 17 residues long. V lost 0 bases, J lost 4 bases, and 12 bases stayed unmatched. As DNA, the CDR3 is TGCGCCAGCAGCTTGGTTCCAGCGGGGGCCTCAATTTACGAGCAGTACTTC. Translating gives CASSLVPAGASIYEQYF. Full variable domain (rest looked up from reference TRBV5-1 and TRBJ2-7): KAGVTQTPRYLIKTRGQQVTLSCSPISGHRSVSWYQQTPGQGLQFLFEYFSETQRNKGNFPGRFSGRQFSNSRSEMNVSTLELGDSALYLCASSLVPAGASIYEQYFGPGTRLTVT.

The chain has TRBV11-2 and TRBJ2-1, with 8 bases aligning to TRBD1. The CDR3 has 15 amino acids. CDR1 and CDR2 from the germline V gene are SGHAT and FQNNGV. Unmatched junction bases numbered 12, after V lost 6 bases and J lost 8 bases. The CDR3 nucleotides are TGTGCCAGCAGTCGTGGACAGGGAGGTCCGGATGAGCAGTTCTTC. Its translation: CASSRGQGGPDEQFF.

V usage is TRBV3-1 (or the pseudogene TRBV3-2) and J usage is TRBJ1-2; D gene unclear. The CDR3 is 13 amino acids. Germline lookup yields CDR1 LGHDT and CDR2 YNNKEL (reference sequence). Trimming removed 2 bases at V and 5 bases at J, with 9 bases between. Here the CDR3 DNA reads TGTGCCAGCAGCCAAAGATCGGGGTATGGCTACACCTTC. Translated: CASSQRSGYGYTF.